A single sample is the source of the 6 T cell receptor beta chains below, sequenced in a study of CD8 T cells in ankylosing spondylitis. TCRdb recomputed calls from the 5' RACE reads with MiXCR, one row per CDR3 protein. The sample lists 130,000 or so distinct CDR3 sequences, roughly an eighth occurring once. Material for sequencing was blood, either unsorted or a sorted T cell fraction (not recorded which). These receptors were obtained from a female donor with ankylosing spondylitis or in good health (not recorded which).

This clonotype was picked up one time. Since a much larger clone is just one base distant, this may be a read error. The CDR3 end shows no conserved phenylalanine or tryptophan, and so a read error is likely. The limits of the CDR3 on the DNA are not certain, so only TCRdb's listed CDR3 is given. This chain links TRBV20-1 with TRBJ2-3; the DNA was not used to check the table's D call, TRBD2. The CDR3 comprises 12 residues, both ends counted. Looked up from germline, CDR1 is DFQATT and CDR2 is SNEGSKA (reference sequence). The CDR3 protein is CSARLLAEAPLV.

The chain employs TRBV5-1 and TRBJ2-1; the match to TRBD2 covers 10 bases. This CDR3 spans 15 amino acids. V gave up 4 bases and J gave up 8 bases; unmatched junction bases: 9. The V gene's germline CDR1 is SGHRS and CDR2 YFSETQ. The CDR3: CASSGSGGAFDEQFF. The CDR3 bases are TGCGCCAGCAGCGGGAGCGGGGGGGCCTTCGATGAGCAGTTCTTC.

This clonotype was seen at least ten times. The V call is TRBV12-3 or TRBV12-4, the J call TRBJ2-1; D is undetermined. V lost 3 bases and J 0 bases, leaving 15 bases between the germline ends. The CDR3 runs 17 residues. The CDR3 reads CASSFPFGVGSYNEQFF. The CDR3 nucleotides read TGTGCCAGCAGTTTCCCCTTTGGAGTAGGCTCCTACAATGAGCAGTTCTTC.

A few counts support this clonotype. The chain uses TRBV4-1 and TRBJ1-2; TRBD1 matches at 7 bases. From germline, CDR1 is MGHRA and CDR2 YSYEKL. The CDR3 length is 16 residues. With 1 base clipped from V and 6 bases from J, the junction kept 11 bases outside the gene matches. Written as DNA, the CDR3 is TGCGCCAGCAGCCAAGCCACTATGACAGGGCGAGATGGCTACACCTTC. It yields the protein CASSQATMTGRDGYTF.

The sample holds many counts of this clonotype. This chain links TRBV12-3 or TRBV12-4 with TRBJ2-2, with a weak D call TRBD1 (5 bases). V was cut by 6 bases and J by 6 bases, with 14 bases left in between. The CDR3 is 14 residues long. The DNA of the CDR3 is TGTGCCAGCAGACGTACTCAGGGTGCCGGGGAGCTGTTTTTT. Translating it yields CASRRTQGAGELFF.

The chain carries TRBV10-2 and TRBJ2-2, with TRBD2 as a possible D gene (6 bases). Germline values: CDR1 WSHSY, CDR2 SAAADI. This CDR3 is built from 14 residues. The germline V and J ends were trimmed by 8 bases and 4 bases, with 14 bases remaining between them. For the CDR3, the DNA is TGCGCCAGCTTGGCGGGGACCTCCACCGGGGAGCTGTTTTTT. Amino acids: CASLAGTSTGELFF.